This is a list of T cell receptor beta chains from one sample in a study of stem cell transplantation in POMP-related autoinflammatory disease. Using immunoSEQ multiplex PCR, the repertoire was profiled, and TCRdb retains in-frame clones only, with some absent. The sample records over 9,500 clones, more than 85% being singletons. The starting material was CD8+ T cells from PBMCs, obtained before stem cell transplantation. These receptors were collected from a human donor with POMP-related autoinflammation and immune dysregulation (PRAID). The CDR3 runs from the conserved cysteine through the conserved F or W. The D gene is left open where the match is weak. Clone size appears in some rows only: once, few, many, or a class for an expanded clone.

NA,TRBV19,TRBJ2-7,NA,TGTGCCAGTAGGGTTACGCCGTCCTCCTACGAGCAGTACTTC,CASRVTPSSYEQYF
once,TRBV7-9,TRBJ2-3,NA,TGTGCCAGCAGCCCGAGACGGGCTAGCACAGATACGCAGTATTTT,CASSPRRASTDTQYF
NA,TRBV27,TRBJ2-1,TRBD2,TGTGCCAGCAGTTTAGGCGGGGGGGCCTACAATGAGCAGTTCTTC,CASSLGGGAYNEQFF
NA,TRBV11-3,TRBJ2-3,NA,TGTGCCAGCAGCACACACAGGGTGCGACCAAGCACAGATACGCAGTATTTT,CASSTHRVRPSTDTQYF
NA,TRBV2,TRBJ2-3,NA,TGTGCCAGCAGTGAAGCGGGGCCTGGCACAGATACGCAGTATTTT,CASSEAGPGTDTQYF
NA,TRBV27,TRBJ2-7,TRBD1,TGTGCCAGCAGTCCGACCGGGACAGGGACCTACGAGCAGTACTTC,CASSPTGTGTYEQYF
NA,TRBV19,TRBJ1-4,NA,TGTGCCAGTACGGGGGGGATGCGGGAAAAACTGTTTTTT,CASTGGMREKLFF
NA,TRBV5-1,TRBJ1-6,NA,TGCGCCAGCAGCGGAGCCTCGGCCCTCCACTTT,CASSGASALHF
NA,TRBV5-1,TRBJ2-5,NA,TGCGCCAGCAGCTTGATTAGGGACCCCCTAGTAGAGACCCAGTACTTC,CASSLIRDPLVETQYF
NA,TRBV19,TRBJ2-7,NA,TGTGCCAGTAGTATCGCCAGTTCCTACGAGCAGTACTTC,CASSIASSYEQYF
NA,TRBV9,TRBJ2-7,NA,TGTGCCAGCAGCCCGAGTCGGGACGGGTCCTACGAGCAGTACTTC,CASSPSRDGSYEQYF
once,TRBV7-9,TRBJ2-7,NA,TGTGCCAGCAGCACAACCTACGAGCAGTACTTC,CASSTTYEQYF
NA,TRBV27,TRBJ1-3,NA,TGTGCCAGCAGTCCGGCCCCGGGGGGGGCTGGAAACACCATATATTTT,CASSPAPGGAGNTIYF
NA,TRBV19,TRBJ1-2,TRBD1,TGTGCCAGTAGGACAGGGTTGGACGGCTACACCTTC,CASRTGLDGYTF
NA,TRBV9,TRBJ1-2,NA,TGTGCCAGCAGCGGGGGGGTCACCTATGGCTACACCTTC,CASSGGVTYGYTF
NA,TRBV19,TRBJ1-2,TRBD1,TGTGCCAGTAGTATCTTTCGGGGACAGGGAGCCTATGGCTACACCTTC,CASSIFRGQGAYGYTF
NA,TRBV13,TRBJ1-2,NA,TGTGTCAGCAGCTCGACCAGGGGCTACACCTTC,CVSSSTRGYTF
few,TRBV7-9,TRBJ2-7,TRBD2,TGTGCCAGCAGCTCCCGACTAGCGGAGCCCTACGAGCAGTACTTC,CASSSRLAEPYEQYF
NA,TRBV2,TRBJ1-1,NA,TGTGCCAGCAGTGAAAAGGGCACTGAAGCTTTCTTT,CASSEKGTEAFF
NA,TRBV14,TRBJ2-3,TRBD2,TGTGCCAGCAGCCACGGACTAGCGGGGGGCCGATACCCAGATACGCAGTATTTT,CASSHGLAGGRYPDTQYF
NA,TRBV14,TRBJ2-3,TRBD2,TGTGCCAGCAGACGGACTAGCGGGGGGGAATCGAGGGCGCAGTATTTT,CASRRTSGGESRAQYF
NA,TRBV5-1,TRBJ2-3,TRBD2,TGCGCCAGCAGCTTGGTAGCGGGAGGGAGCACAGATACGCAGTATTTT,CASSLVAGGSTDTQYF
NA,TRBV18,TRBJ2-7,NA,TGTGCCAGCTCACCCCGGACAGCTAAGGAATACGAGCAGTACTTC,CASSPRTAKEYEQYF
NA,TRBV11-1,TRBJ2-1,NA,TGTGCCAGCAGCTCGCCGCGTGAGGGGTTCTATTACAATGAGCAGTTCTTC,CASSSPREGFYYNEQFF
NA,TRBV4-1,TRBJ1-1,NA,TGCGCCAGCAGCGACGTAATGAACACTGAAGCTTTCTTT,CASSDVMNTEAFF
NA,TRBV5-8,TRBJ2-3,NA,TGTGCCAGCAGTTTAGGGACCCTTACGCAGTATTTT,CASSLGTLTQYF
NA,TRBV7-8,TRBJ2-3,NA,TGTGCCAGCAGCCCCTTTGGCCCCAGGACAGATACGCAGTATTTT,CASSPFGPRTDTQYF
NA,TRBV6-5,TRBJ1-5,NA,TGTGCCAGCAGTTATTACCGAAATCAGCCCCAGCATTTT,CASSYYRNQPQHF
once,TRBV5-6,TRBJ2-1,TRBD2,TGTGCCAGCAGCTTGAAGTTTGGTCTAGCGGGGAGCTATGAGCAGTTCTTC,CASSLKFGLAGSYEQFF
NA,TRBV5-6,TRBJ2-5,NA,TGTGCCAGCAGCCACCCGCCCTATCTCACGGGGGCCCAGTACTTC,CASSHPPYLTGAQYF
few,TRBV6-5,TRBJ1-1,TRBD1,TGTGCCAGCAGTTACGGGTCAGGGGGCACTGAAGCTTTCTTT,CASSYGSGGTEAFF
NA,TRBV27,TRBJ1-4,NA,TGTGCCAGCAGTTTGGGGGAAGGGGTCGAAAAACTGTTTTTT,CASSLGEGVEKLFF
NA,TRBV5-6,TRBJ2-1,NA,TGTGCCAGCAGCTTCTTGGACTCCTACAATGAGCAGTTCTTC,CASSFLDSYNEQFF
NA,TRBV19,TRBJ1-1,NA,TGTGCCAGTAGTTGGGGGTACGCTGAAGCTTTCTTT,CASSWGYAEAFF
NA,TRBV21-1,TRBJ2-2,NA,TGTGCCAGCAGCAAAGCCCGGACTAGCGGGGGGGCCCCCGGGGAGCTGTTTTTT,CASSKARTSGGAPGELFF
NA,TRBV19,TRBJ2-3,NA,TGTGCCAGTAGTATTATGGGGGGCACAGATACGCAGTATTTT,CASSIMGGTDTQYF
NA,TRBV29-1,TRBJ2-1,TRBD1,TGCAGCGTGACGACTGGACAGGGAATCAATGAGCAGTTCTTC,CSVTTGQGINEQFF
NA,TRBV28,TRBJ2-7,NA,TGTGCCAGCAGTTTACGGGACGAATCCTACGAGCAGTACTTC,CASSLRDESYEQYF
NA,TRBV5-1,TRBJ2-3,NA,TGCGCCAGCATCGATGGGGAAGGGCTTAGCACAGATACGCAGTATTTT,CASIDGEGLSTDTQYF
NA,TRBV10-1,TRBJ2-1,TRBD2,TGCGCCACCGCCCGAGGGCTAGCGGGAGGGCCCTCGGCGGATGAGCAGTTCTTC,CATARGLAGGPSADEQFF
NA,TRBV27,TRBJ2-5,NA,TGTGCCAGCAGTGTCAGGGTGGGTGAGACCCAGTACTTC,CASSVRVGETQYF
NA,TRBV13,TRBJ2-1,NA,TGTGCCAGCAGCTTCAGCAACAATGAGCAGTTCTTC,CASSFSNNEQFF